This T cell receptor (beta chain) comes out of a study of OX40 agonist ivuxolimab in advanced cancers. Study results and limitations: In the expanded peripheral T cells, antigen specificity was never determined.

With respect to this clone: No antigen is known for it.

Produced via immunoSEQ multiplex PCR; TCRdb's table is partial and in-frame only. Here the sample spans tens of thousands of clones, just under 80% being singletons. The specimen comprised CD4+ or CD8+ T cells sorted from blood, sampled in a trial of the OX40 agonist ivuxolimab. The receptor was isolated from an adult with an advanced solid tumor such as melanoma, head and neck, liver or kidney cancer.

The DNA of the CDR3 is TGTGCCAGCAGCTTAGCGCTCGGTCCCCAGGGTTACGAGCAGTACTTC. It translates to CASSLALGPQGYEQYF. The chain recombines TRBV7-9 with TRBJ2-7; tentative D call: TRBD1 (5 bases). This CDR3 has 16 residues. The ends were cut back, 0 bases at V and 4 bases at J, with 16 bases in the middle. Germline CDR1 is SEHNR and CDR2 is FQNEAQ (reference sequence). Looking up the rest from reference TRBV7-9 and TRBJ2-7 gives the full variable domain: DTGVSQNPRHKITKRGQNVTFRCDPISEHNRLYWYRQTLGQGPEFLTYFQNEAQLEKSRLLSDRFSAERPKGSFSTLEIQRTEQGDSAMYLCASSLALGPQGYEQYFGPGTRLTVT.